The T cell receptor (beta chain) described here comes from a study of identical twins. Template switching (which added a universal primer site) was used, and cDNA carried unique molecular identifiers. TCRdb called the 5' RACE reads again in MiXCR, with one record for every CDR3 protein. This table holds around 1.7 million distinct CDR3 sequences, roughly 35% found once. In its sample, this clonotype was seen a few times. The antigen is unknown. Study-wide findings and caveats: Reduced insertions were recorded for abundant cord blood beta clonotypes, with no such pattern in memory repertoires.

Looked up from germline, CDR1 is SQVTM and CDR2 is ANQGSEA. The CDR3 has 11 residues. V lost 5 bases to trimming and J lost 12 bases, with 17 bases between them. The rearrangement links TRBV29-1 to TRBJ2-7; no clear D gene. The source is a newborn girl in good health. Sequencing was done on a sample of cord blood. CDR3 amino acids: CSVYTGSIMYF. The CDR3 DNA reads TGCAGCGTTTATACCGGGTCTATTATGTACTTC.